These 21 T cell receptor beta chains were sequenced from one sample in a study of T cell repertoires in cytomegalovirus infection. TCRdb re-derived calls from the reads in MiXCR, one entry per CDR3 protein. The sample contains 150,000 to 200,000 distinct CDR3 sequences, approximately 15% of which appear only once. The sample taken for sequencing was PBMCs. These receptors came from a human donor in good health (CMV status not recorded). Some clones in this sample may be carry-over from other donors' samples.

This clonotype came up a few times. The gene calls are TRBV19 and TRBJ1-2, with D unclear. V shed 4 bases and J shed 8 bases, with 11 bases lying between them. From germline, CDR1 is LNHDA and CDR2 SQIVND (reference sequence). The CDR3 is 12 residues long. CDR3 residues: CASSKDVWGYTF. The CDR3 DNA reads TGTGCCAGTAGTAAAGACGTCTGGGGCTACACCTTC.

This clonotype has more than one count but fewer than ten. The chain joins TRBV6-6 to TRBJ1-1; D gene unclear. This CDR3 has 14 residues. The germline gives CDR1 MNHNY, CDR2 SVGAGI (reference sequence). Trimming left V 0 bases short and J 6 bases short, with 11 bases between. The CDR3 DNA sequence: TGTGCCAGCAGTTACTCGAGGCAGGTCCCTGAAGCTTTCTTT. Its translation is CASSYSRQVPEAFF.

The chain combines TRBV25-1 with TRBJ2-1, with a weak D call TRBD1 (6 bases). CDR1 and CDR2 (germline): MGHDK, SYGVNS. Trimming removed 10 bases at V and 0 bases at J, with 10 bases between. This CDR3 is built from 13 residues. CDR3 DNA: TGTGCCACCGGACAGAGCTCCTACAATGAGCAGTTCTTC. It translates to CATGQSSYNEQFF.

The chain uses TRBV5-4 and TRBJ1-6, with D possibly TRBD1 on 5 matching bases. Trimming shortened V by 4 bases and J by 3 bases, and 11 bases separated the two germline ends. Germline V gene lookup returns CDR1 SGHNT and CDR2 YYREEE (reference sequence). This CDR3 has 15 residues. The CDR3 DNA reads TGTGCCAGCAGCCCCTGGGGGATCTATAATTCACCCCTCCACTTT. Encoded protein: CASSPWGIYNSPLHF.

The rearrangement uses TRBV5-1 and TRBJ1-2, with TRBD1 as a possible D gene (5 bases). Germline V CDR1 and CDR2: SGHRS, YFSETQ. Trimming pared 2 bases from V and 8 bases from J, leaving 13 bases between. This CDR3 is 13 amino acids long. The CDR3 nucleotides are TGCGCCAGCAGCTTTGGGGCCCAAGGGGGCTACACCTTC. Its translation: CASSFGAQGGYTF.

This clonotype was observed a handful of times. The chain has TRBV5-1 and TRBJ1-1, with TRBD1 identical over 8 bases. V was clipped by 4 bases and J by 5 bases; unmatched bases: 7. Germline V gene lookup returns CDR1 SGHRS and CDR2 YFSETQ. The CDR3 loop spans 14 amino acids. CDR3 nucleotide sequence: TGCGCCAGCAGCGGACAGGGAAGGAGTACTGAAGCTTTCTTT. It encodes CASSGQGRSTEAFF.

This clonotype has a handful of counts. This sequence joins TRBV30 and TRBJ1-4; maybe TRBD1 (6 bases). V gave up 2 bases and J gave up 6 bases, with 16 bases separating them. CDR3 length: 15 residues. Germline CDR1 GTSNPN, CDR2 SVGIG (reference sequence). CDR3 protein: CAWSSDSGRHEKLFF. CDR3 DNA: TGTGCCTGGAGTTCGGACAGCGGGCGGCATGAAAAACTGTTTTTT.

This clonotype was seen more than once but under ten times. The genes are TRBV12-3 or TRBV12-4 and TRBJ2-1, with TRBD2 as a possible D gene (6 bases). The CDR3 consists of 14 residues. Trimming stripped 7 bases from V and 8 bases from J, with 18 bases between. The CDR3 reads CASKQWTIRHEQFF. The CDR3 coding sequence is TGTGCCAGCAAACAGTGGACTATCCGACATGAGCAGTTCTTC.

The table lists this clonotype with a few counts. The gene calls are TRBV20-1 and TRBJ2-7, with 12 bases matching TRBD2. The CDR3 totals 13 residues. V trimming: 5 bases; J trimming: 9 bases; junction bases outside the gene matches: 8. Germline V gene lookup returns CDR1 DFQATT and CDR2 SNEGSKA (reference sequence). As DNA, the CDR3 is TGCAGTGCTGTCGGGACTAGCGGGTGGGGGCAGTACTTC. Its protein product is CSAVGTSGWGQYF.

V usage is TRBV20-1 and J usage is TRBJ2-2, with TRBD1 matching over 10 bases. The trim removed 0 bases at V and 4 bases at J, leaving 8 bases unmatched. Germline CDR1 DFQATT, CDR2 SNEGSKA (reference sequence). The CDR3 consists of 17 residues. CDR3: CSARDPRQGAGTGELFF. CDR3 nucleotides: TGCAGTGCTAGAGACCCGAGACAGGGGGCCGGCACCGGGGAGCTGTTTTTT.

This clonotype was counted between two and nine times. The V gene is TRBV6-4, the J gene TRBJ1-5; TRBD1 might be the D (6 bases). The V and J ends lost 6 bases and 2 bases respectively, with 17 bases between them. This CDR3 spans 16 amino acids. Germline CDR1 is MRHNA and CDR2 is SNTAGT. The CDR3 nucleotides are TGTGCCAGCAGCGAGAACGGGGGCAATGGCAATCAGCCCCAGCATTTT. Its protein product is CASSENGGNGNQPQHF.

This clonotype showed up just a few times. This sequence joins TRBV12-3 or TRBV12-4 and TRBJ2-1; D remains unclear. The V gene lost 6 bases and the J gene lost 4 bases, with 13 bases spanning the gap. The CDR3 length is 14 residues. The chain's CDR3 is CASSRWEGYNEQFF. The CDR3 DNA reads TGTGCCAGCAGCCGGTGGGAAGGGTACAATGAGCAGTTCTTC.

This chain joins TRBV5-5 and TRBJ1-1; 9 bases are a match to TRBD1. The CDR3 is 17 residues long. The V segment lost 3 bases and the J segment 0 bases; nucleotides outside the gene matches: 9. Germline V gives CDR1 SGHKS, CDR2 YYEKEE (reference sequence). CDR3: CASSWDRVHPMNTEAFF. In nucleotides, the CDR3 is TGTGCCAGCAGCTGGGACAGGGTTCATCCCATGAACACTGAAGCTTTCTTT. Together with reference TRBV5-5 and TRBJ1-1, the CDR3 gives the full variable domain: DAGVTQSPTHLIKTRGQQVTLRCSPISGHKSVSWYQQVLGQGPQFIFQYYEKEERGRGNFPDRFSARQFPNYSSELNVNALLLGDSALYLCASSWDRVHPMNTEAFFGQGTRLTVV.

This clonotype occurred many times. The genes are TRBV7-2 and TRBJ2-6; D unresolved. Trimming removed 1 base from V and 0 bases from J, with 4 bases in between. CDR1 is SGHTA, CDR2 FQGNSA, per germline. The CDR3 is 15 amino acids. CDR3 loop: CASSLVGSGANVLTF. In DNA, the CDR3 is TGTGCCAGCAGCTTAGTGGGCTCTGGGGCCAACGTCCTGACTTTC. Based on the CDR3 plus reference TRBV7-2 and TRBJ2-6, the full variable domain is GAGVSQSPSNKVTEKGKDVELRCDPISGHTALYWYRQSLGQGLEFLIYFQGNSAPDKSGLPSDRFSAERTGGSVSTLTIQRTQQEDSAVYLCASSLVGSGANVLTFGAGSRLTVL.

This clonotype turned up a few times. This rearrangement joins TRBV3-1 to TRBJ2-2; perhaps TRBD2 as D (5 bases). With 0 bases removed from V and 3 bases from J, the gap between germline ends came to 14 bases. The CDR3 consists of 17 residues. Germline CDR1 LGHDT, CDR2 YNNKEL (reference sequence). The CDR3 protein is CASSQDRGADYTGELFF. The CDR3 nucleotides are TGTGCCAGCAGCCAAGATCGAGGAGCGGACTACACCGGGGAGCTGTTTTTT.

The rearrangement uses TRBV5-1 and TRBJ2-5; TRBD1 matches at 9 bases. This CDR3 has 15 amino acids. The V segment lost 3 bases and the J segment 5 bases; nucleotides outside the gene matches: 8. CDR1 is SGHRS and CDR2 is YFSETQ in the germline V gene. The CDR3 is CASSSGTGTGETQYF. The CDR3 DNA sequence: TGCGCCAGCAGCTCCGGGACAGGGACAGGGGAGACCCAGTACTTC. Looking up the rest from reference TRBV5-1 and TRBJ2-5 gives the full variable domain: KAGVTQTPRYLIKTRGQQVTLSCSPISGHRSVSWYQQTPGQGLQFLFEYFSETQRNKGNFPGRFSGRQFSNSRSEMNVSTLELGDSALYLCASSSGTGTGETQYFGPGTRLLVL.

The chain carries TRBV12-3 or TRBV12-4 and TRBJ2-1; the match to TRBD1 covers 8 bases. This CDR3 is built from 15 residues. The ends lost 3 bases at V and 9 bases at J; junction bases unmatched: 10. This CDR3 is CASSFIGQGAGEQFF. The CDR3, as DNA: TGTGCCAGCAGTTTTATAGGGCAGGGGGCCGGTGAGCAGTTCTTC.

This chain uses TRBV5-6 with TRBJ2-5, with 11 bases aligning to TRBD2. V shed 2 bases and J 5 bases; nucleotides not matched to a gene: 5. The CDR3 covers 15 residues. Germline V gene lookup returns CDR1 SGHDT and CDR2 YYEEEE. CDR3 in DNA: TGTGCCAGCAGCTTTAGCGGGAGGGCAAGGGAGACCCAGTACTTC. It translates to CASSFSGRARETQYF.

The chain joins TRBV28 to TRBJ2-3; D is unclear. The germline V and J ends were trimmed by 7 bases and 1 base, with 9 bases remaining between them. Germline V gene data show CDR1 as MDHEN and CDR2 as SYDVKM. The CDR3 is 13 residues long. Here the CDR3 DNA reads TGTGCCAGCACAAAAAGGGGCACAGATACGCAGTATTTT. It translates to CASTKRGTDTQYF.

In this sample, this clonotype turned up many times. The rearrangement joins TRBV7-2 to TRBJ1-5; 7 bases are a match to TRBD1. The CDR3 is 14 residues long. Germline loops: CDR1 SGHTA, CDR2 FQGNSA. Losses at the gene ends were 4 bases for V and 5 bases for J; bases not matched to a gene: 5. The DNA of the CDR3 is TGTGCCAGCAGCTCAACAGGGGCCCATCAGCCCCAGCATTTT. As protein: CASSSTGAHQPQHF.

The chain recombines TRBV20-1 with TRBJ1-2; D unresolved. The CDR3 consists of 12 residues. Germline CDR1 and CDR2: DFQATT and SNEGSKA (reference sequence). The V end was cut by 6 bases, the J end by 7 bases, with 15 bases between. The CDR3 nucleotides read TGCAGTGCCGCACACGTGAAGAGTGGCTACACCTTC. Translation gives CSAAHVKSGYTF.